This TCR beta chain stems from a study of blood T cell repertoires in COVID-19. Per the germline V gene, CDR1 is KGHSH and CDR2 is LQKENI. Between the trimmed V and J ends, which lost 6 bases and 13 bases, there was a span of 19 bases. The CDR3 length is 12 residues. This clone was seen once. Per the original data handling: Counts of nucleated cells, estimated from reference gene primer amplification, were obtained. Method: immunoSEQ multiplex PCR; TCRdb's copy keeps in-frame clones and lacks some. V and J calls and clone size follow that table, whereas D and trimming were derived from the DNA. The table has nearly 200,000 clones, about 88% seen once.

The receptor comes from a woman aged 40-49 years who had recovered from COVID-19. The chain links TRBV18 to TRBJ2-7, with D possibly TRBD1 on 6 matching bases. Sample: peripheral blood. DNA of the CDR3: TGTGCCAGCTCCCTCGGAGGACAGCGGTTATACTTC. It encodes CASSLGGQRLYF.